What follows are 10 T cell receptor beta chains derived from one specimen sequenced in a study of T cell repertoires in cytomegalovirus infection. TCRdb analysed the reads with MiXCR anew, one entry per CDR3 protein. This sample has 76,000 or so distinct CDR3 sequences, with roughly 3.7% found just once. What was sequenced was PBMCs. The receptors come from a human donor in good health (CMV status not recorded). Some clones in this sample may be carry-over from other donors' samples.

This clonotype was counted ten times or more. The chain combines TRBV27 with TRBJ2-2, with 8 nucleotides matching TRBD1. With V trimmed by 7 bases and J by 6 bases, 10 bases remained unmatched. Germline assignment: CDR1 MNHEY and CDR2 SMNVEV (reference sequence). This CDR3 contains 15 residues. The CDR3 nucleotides are TGTGCCAGCACCCGGACAGGGAATGGTGCCGGGGAGCTGTTTTTT. It is translated as CASTRTGNGAGELFF.

Many counts were recorded for this clonotype. CDR3 amino acids: CASSLLQGANTEAFF. The CDR3 nucleotides read TGCGCCAGCAGCTTGTTGCAGGGGGCGAACACTGAAGCTTTCTTT. J is TRBJ1-1 and V is TRBV5-1; 8 bases align to TRBD1. The junction had 3 bases not matched to a gene; V was cut back by 1 base and J by 1 base. The CDR3 loop spans 15 amino acids. CDR1 and CDR2 from the germline V gene are SGHRS and YFSETQ.

This clonotype was recorded at least ten times. This chain links TRBV28 with TRBJ1-1; D is undetermined. V lost 1 base to trimming and J lost 0 bases, with 6 bases between them. CDR1 is MDHEN, CDR2 SYDVKM, per germline. This CDR3 has 14 residues. CDR3 coding DNA: TGTGCCAGCAGTTTATACCGTTTGAACACTGAAGCTTTCTTT. This encodes CASSLYRLNTEAFF.

This clonotype was observed many times. This chain links TRBV20-1 with TRBJ2-5; TRBD2 matches 9 bases. V dropped 0 bases and J dropped 2; count of bases not matched to a gene: 10. The CDR3 covers 17 residues. Germline V CDR1 and CDR2: DFQATT, SNEGSKA (reference sequence). CDR3 nucleotides: TGCAGTGCTAGAGATCCGACCCGCGGGGGGGCTCAAGAGACCCAGTACTTC. This translates into CSARDPTRGGAQETQYF.

This clonotype was counted at least ten times. This rearrangement joins TRBV2 to TRBJ1-5; no reliable D call. Between the trimmed V and J ends, which lost 6 bases and 3 bases, there was a span of 9 bases. Germline-derived CDR1 and CDR2 are SNHLY and FYNNEI. The CDR3 covers 13 residues. CDR3 loop: CASSVDANQPQHF. The CDR3 coding sequence is TGTGCCAGCAGCGTGGACGCCAATCAGCCCCAGCATTTT.

Ten or more counts support this clonotype. This chain uses TRBV2 with TRBJ1-1, with D unclear. Per the germline V gene, CDR1 is SNHLY and CDR2 is FYNNEI. V was trimmed by 2 bases and J by 4 bases, leaving 8 bases between them. There are 13 residues in the CDR3. Here the CDR3 reads CASSESRGTEAFF. In nucleotides, the CDR3 is TGTGCCAGCAGTGAATCGCGGGGCACTGAAGCTTTCTTT. Full variable domain (remainder filled in from reference TRBV2 and TRBJ1-1): EPEVTQTPSHQVTQMGQEVILRCVPISNHLYFYWYRQILGQKVEFLVSFYNNEISEKSEIFDDQFSVERPDGSNFTLKIRSTKLEDSAMYFCASSESRGTEAFFGQGTRLTVV.

The sample holds many counts of this clonotype. Written as DNA, the CDR3 is TGTGCCAGCAGCTCAGGCGTAACCCAGCGCTACACCTTC. Translated, it gives CASSSGVTQRYTF. This chain links TRBV7-2 with TRBJ1-2; D remains ambiguous. Trimming took off 4 bases at V and 9 bases at J, with 15 bases between the two ends. Germline CDR1 and CDR2: SGHTA and FQGNSA. The CDR3 runs 13 residues.

At least ten counts were recorded for this clonotype. V and J are TRBV7-2 and TRBJ1-1; D unclear. The CDR3 totals 11 residues. Germline assignment: CDR1 SGHTA and CDR2 FQGNSA. Trimming removed 5 bases from V and 3 bases from J, with 4 bases in between. The DNA for the CDR3 is TGTGCCAGCAGCCGGCACACTGAAGCTTTCTTT. Encoded protein: CASSRHTEAFF.

This clonotype was recorded many times. This chain uses TRBV4-1 with TRBJ1-1; no reliable D call. This CDR3 spans 15 amino acids. The V end was cut by 1 base, the J end by 1 base, with 10 bases between. Germline-derived CDR1 and CDR2 are MGHRA and YSYEKL. The CDR3 DNA sequence: TGCGCCAGCAGCCAAGTTGCCGACTGGAACACTGAAGCTTTCTTT. This gives the protein CASSQVADWNTEAFF.

In this sample, this clonotype turned up many times. This rearrangement joins TRBV7-9 to TRBJ2-1; D is unclear. The length of the CDR3 is 16 residues. V lost 4 bases and J 9 bases, leaving 22 bases between the germline ends. CDR1 and CDR2 from the germline V gene are SEHNR and FQNEAQ (reference sequence). CDR3 region: CASSSLGPRLSGEQFF. CDR3 nucleotides: TGTGCCAGCAGCTCCCTAGGGCCCCGGCTCTCCGGTGAGCAGTTCTTC.